Each of the 28 T cell receptor beta chains below was sequenced from the same sample in a study of cytomegalovirus exposure and HLA in healthy donors. A multiplex PCR was run with 60 Vbeta primers and 13 Jbeta primers. Sequencing used immunoSEQ multiplex PCR; TCRdb keeps in-frame clones, though not all of them. Among 150,000 to 200,000 clones listed, 78% were seen once. Sequencing input: PBMCs. These receptors were collected from a woman in her twenties or thirties in good health and CMV-seropositive.

This chain connects TRBV14 to TRBJ2-7, with TRBD1 as a possible D gene (6 bases). V shed 4 bases and J shed 4 bases, with 23 bases lying between them. Germline V CDR1 and CDR2: SGHDN, FVKESK. The CDR3 has 17 residues. The CDR3 here is CASSPWGHRDGFYEQYF. Here the CDR3 DNA reads TGTGCCAGCAGCCCCTGGGGACACCGGGACGGATTTTACGAGCAGTACTTC.

The rearrangement uses TRBV21-1 and TRBJ2-1; the table's D call TRBD2 went unverified against the DNA. TRBV21-1 is noted as a pseudogene. The CDR3 sequence is 15 residues long. The CDR3 here is CASSKGSEGAHEQFF. CDR3 DNA: TGTGCCAGCAGCAAAGGTTCTGAGGGTGCGCATGAGCAGTTCTTC.

This clone was recorded a few times. The CDR3 sequence is CASSQERGAHNEQFF. CDR3 sequence (DNA): TGCGCCAGCAGCCAAGAGCGGGGGGCTCACAATGAGCAGTTCTTC. The chain joins TRBV4-1 to TRBJ2-1; 8 bases map to TRBD2. Germline assignment: CDR1 MGHRA and CDR2 YSYEKL. The CDR3 is 15 residues long. Trimming cost V 0 bases and J 5 bases; bases outside gene matches: 3.

The chain recombines TRBV28 with TRBJ2-1; a possible D gene is TRBD2 (6 bases). Trimming cost V 1 base and J 5 bases, with 12 bases left between them. CDR1 and CDR2 from the germline V gene are MDHEN and SYDVKM. This CDR3 region has 15 residues. The CDR3 here is CASSLSGTLNNEQFF. CDR3 nucleotides: TGTGCCAGCAGTTTATCGGGGACTCTAAACAATGAGCAGTTCTTC. Full variable domain (missing parts from reference TRBV28 and TRBJ2-1): DVKVTQSSRYLVKRTGEKVFLECVQDMDHENMFWYRQDPGLGLRLIYFSYDVKMKEKGDIPEGYSVSREKKERFSLILESASTNQTSMYLCASSLSGTLNNEQFFGPGTRLTVL.

The rearrangement uses TRBV7-9 and TRBJ2-1; 11 bases align to TRBD2. Germline CDR1 and CDR2: SEHNR and FQNEAQ (reference sequence). The CDR3 loop spans 16 amino acids. J was trimmed by 6 bases and V by 4 bases; bases with no gene match: 8. The CDR3 DNA sequence: TGTGCCAGCAGCTCCCCCAAACTAGCGGGGGCCAATGAGCAGTTCTTC. Its translation: CASSSPKLAGANEQFF.

In DNA form, the CDR3 reads TGTGCTAGCCCACTCATTATGGAGGATTCACCCCTCCACTTT. Translated, it gives CASPLIMEDSPLHF. The V call is TRBV7-7, the J call TRBJ1-6; D unclear. The CDR3 length is 14 residues. Germline-derived CDR1 and CDR2 are SSHAT and FNYEAQ (reference sequence).

In nucleotides, the CDR3 is TGTGCCAGCAGTTATTGGCGGGATCAAGAGACCCAGTACTTC. Translated, it gives CASSYWRDQETQYF. This chain connects TRBV6-5 to TRBJ2-5, with a tentative D call TRBD2 (6 bases). V lost 3 bases and J 2 bases, leaving 10 bases between the germline ends. The germline V gene encodes CDR1 MNHEY and CDR2 SVGAGI. CDR3 length: 14 residues.

The J gene is TRBJ2-3, the V gene TRBV5-6; a weak D match, TRBD2 (6 bases). This CDR3 is 19 amino acids long. The ends were cut back, 1 base at V and 2 bases at J, with 23 bases in the middle. The germline gives CDR1 SGHDT, CDR2 YYEEEE. The CDR3: CASSLFLVGNAGTTDTQYF. The CDR3 DNA reads TGTGCCAGCAGCTTGTTCTTAGTGGGGAACGCGGGGACCACAGATACGCAGTATTTT. Looking up the rest from reference TRBV5-6 and TRBJ2-3 gives the full variable domain: DAGVTQSPTHLIKTRGQQVTLRCSPKSGHDTVSWYQQALGQGPQFIFQYYEEEERQRGNFPDRFSGHQFPNYSSELNVNALLLGDSALYLCASSLFLVGNAGTTDTQYFGPGTRLTVL.

A single count supports this clone. In DNA, the CDR3 is TGTGCCAGTAGACTAGGGGGCAGAGAATATCAGCCCCAGCATTTT. Amino acids: CASRLGGREYQPQHF. The chain is built from TRBV19 and TRBJ1-5, with 7 bases matching TRBD1. J was trimmed by 5 bases and V by 6 bases; bases with no gene match: 10. Per the germline V gene, CDR1 is LNHDA and CDR2 is SQIVND (reference sequence). CDR3 length: 15 amino acids.

As DNA, the CDR3 is TGTGCCAGCAGTTACTCCCGGACAGACTATGGCTACACCTTC. This translates into CASSYSRTDYGYTF. The V call is TRBV6-6, the J call TRBJ1-2, with D possibly TRBD1 on 6 matching bases. The CDR3 sequence is 14 residues long. CDR1 is MNHNY, CDR2 SVGAGI, per germline (reference sequence). Trimming took off 0 bases at V and 3 bases at J, with 8 bases between the two ends.

As concerns this clone: Sequence at one end of the junction differs from germline and may be a read error. Distinct nucleotide sequences in the sample also encode this CDR3. This chain links TRBV9 with TRBJ2-5; 7 bases match TRBD1. This CDR3 spans 15 amino acids. CDR1 SGDLS and CDR2 YYNGEE come from the germline V gene. CDR3 sequence (DNA): TGTGCCAGCAGCGCGGGACAGCCGTACCAGGAGACCCAGTACTTC. It is translated as CASSAGQPYQETQYF.

The chain uses TRBV6-6 and TRBJ2-2; a possible D gene is TRBD2 (5 bases). Deletions cut 3 bases from V and 4 bases from J, with 9 bases between. This CDR3 region has 14 residues. Germline CDR1 is MNHNY and CDR2 is SVGAGI (reference sequence). CDR3 loop: CASSYLEVTGELFF. The CDR3 coding sequence is TGTGCCAGCAGTTATCTGGAGGTCACCGGGGAGCTGTTTTTT.

The chain employs TRBV28 and TRBJ1-2, with 8 bases aligning to TRBD1. V gave up 6 bases and J gave up 4 bases; unmatched junction bases: 13. There are 16 residues in the CDR3. In germline, CDR1 is MDHEN, CDR2 SYDVKM. DNA for the CDR3: TGTGCCAGCAGCCGACCAGGGGGCGGGTTCCTCTATGGCTACACCTTC. Translated, it gives CASSRPGGGFLYGYTF.

The chain combines TRBV6-5 with TRBJ1-3; D ambiguous. The CDR3 has 11 residues. Germline loops: CDR1 MNHEY, CDR2 SVGAGI. The V end lost 6 bases, the J end lost 12 bases, and 12 bases lay between the germline ends. This CDR3 reads CASRGLTGIYF. CDR3 DNA: TGTGCCAGCAGGGGCCTCACCGGCATATATTTT.

V gene TRBV7-6 combines with J gene TRBJ2-5; 8 bases are a match to TRBD1. Germline CDR1 and CDR2: SGHVS and FNYEAQ. The CDR3 runs to 13 residues. The V and J ends lost 11 bases and 7 bases, in that order; junction bases with no gene match: 12. CDR3 nucleotide sequence: TGTGCCCTCGAGGACAGGGCTCGGGGGACCCAGTACTTC. Encoded protein: CALEDRARGTQYF.

Only one count was recorded for this clone. The chain links TRBV11-1 to TRBJ2-2, with 11 bases fitting TRBD1. Germline V gives CDR1 SGHAT, CDR2 FQDESV (reference sequence). J lost 0 bases, V lost 5 bases, and 8 bases had no gene match. The CDR3 is 18 residues long. CDR3 protein: CASSETGTGGTNTGELFF. Written as DNA, the CDR3 is TGTGCCAGCAGCGAGACCGGGACAGGGGGGACGAACACCGGGGAGCTGTTTTTT.

The chain is built from TRBV14 and TRBJ2-5, with a tentative D call TRBD2 (5 bases). Germline V gene sequence: CDR1 SGHDN, CDR2 FVKESK. Trimming left V 1 base short and J 7 bases short, with 25 bases between. The CDR3 extends over 18 amino acids. In nucleotides, the CDR3 is TGTGCCAGCAGCCAAGGCTTAGGGCTAGCCGGGCCCGCGGGGACCCAGTACTTC. It is translated as CASSQGLGLAGPAGTQYF.

CDR3 sequence reads: CASSQETNYEQYF. For the CDR3, the DNA is TGCGCCAGCAGCCAAGAAACAAATTACGAGCAGTACTTC. This sequence joins TRBV4-3 and TRBJ2-7; D is unresolved. In germline, CDR1 is LGHNA, CDR2 YSLEER. The V end was cut by 0 bases, the J end by 4 bases, with 7 bases between. The CDR3 is made up of 13 amino acids.

The V and J genes are TRBV28 and TRBJ1-5; the D is unclear. The CDR3 has 14 amino acids. CDR1 and CDR2 from the germline V gene are MDHEN and SYDVKM. V lost 3 bases and J lost 6, with 12 bases in between. This CDR3 reads CASSLEGRVQPQHF. DNA of the CDR3: TGTGCCAGCAGTTTGGAGGGTCGGGTTCAGCCCCAGCATTTT.

The chain employs TRBV6-5 and TRBJ1-1; no clear D gene. CDR1 MNHEY and CDR2 SVGAGI come from the germline V gene. The CDR3 spans 15 residues. Trimming took 8 bases from V and 0 from J, leaving 16 bases between them. This CDR3 is CASSVGSELNTEAFF. The CDR3 nucleotides are TGTGCCAGCTCGGTCGGAAGCGAGCTGAACACTGAAGCTTTCTTT.

This clone was picked up a small number of times. The rearrangement joins TRBV6-1 to TRBJ2-3; 10 bases are shared with TRBD1. Germline CDR1 reads MNHNS; CDR2 reads SASEGT. Trimming at V came to 10 bases and at J to 4 bases, leaving 5 bases not matched to a gene. This CDR3 contains 13 residues. CDR3 nucleotide sequence: TGTGCCACCAGGGACAGGGGCGCAGATACGCAGTATTTT. This codes for CATRDRGADTQYF.

The rearrangement uses TRBV27 and TRBJ2-2, with 13 positions matching TRBD2. The ends lost 5 bases at V and 1 base at J; junction bases unmatched: 13. CDR1 is MNHEY and CDR2 is SMNVEV in the germline V gene (reference sequence). This CDR3 has 20 residues. In DNA, the CDR3 is TGTGCCAGCAGTCCACAGCTCGGACTAGCGGGGGCTTGGAACACCGGGGAGCTGTTTTTT. Translated: CASSPQLGLAGAWNTGELFF.

The chain joins TRBV7-9 to TRBJ1-6; D is ambiguous. The CDR3 sequence is 16 residues long. Per germline, CDR1 SEHNR and CDR2 FQNEAQ (reference sequence). Between the trimmed V and J ends, which lost 5 bases and 6 bases, there was a span of 17 bases. DNA for the CDR3: TGTGCCAGCAGCCTCCCCCTGGGCCGCACTAATTCACCCCTCCACTTT. Translated: CASSLPLGRTNSPLHF.

V and J are TRBV6-5 and TRBJ1-3, with D hard to call. The CDR3 sequence is 15 residues long. The V gene's germline CDR1 is MNHEY and CDR2 SVGAGI. Deletions cut 0 bases from V and 0 bases from J, with 6 bases between. CDR3 sequence reads: CASSYSLSSGNTIYF. The CDR3 DNA is TGTGCCAGCAGTTACTCGTTGAGCTCTGGAAACACCATATATTTT.

CDR3: CASSQEGGTNTGELFF. DNA for the CDR3: TGTGCCAGCAGCCAAGAAGGGGGTACGAACACCGGGGAGCTGTTTTTT. J is TRBJ2-2 and V is TRBV4-2; TRBD1 is a possible D gene (6 bases). This CDR3 has 16 residues. Germline lookup yields CDR1 LGHNA and CDR2 YNFKEQ. Trimming pared 0 bases from V and 0 bases from J, leaving 8 bases between.

This clone was seen more than once but under ten times. J is TRBJ1-1 and V is TRBV25-1; weak D call: TRBD1 (6 bases). CDR1 is MGHDK and CDR2 is SYGVNS in the germline V gene. The germline V and J ends were trimmed by 5 bases and 4 bases, with 17 bases remaining between them. This CDR3 is built from 15 residues. The CDR3 coding sequence is TGTGCCAGCAGTCCTTGGGCAGGGGAGAGCACTGAAGCTTTCTTT. This translates into CASSPWAGESTEAFF.

The gene calls are TRBV10-1 and TRBJ1-1, with D possibly matching TRBD1 (6 bases). There are 13 residues in the CDR3. V was cut by 4 bases and J by 0 bases, with 6 bases left in between. CDR1 is WNHNN and CDR2 is SYGVQD in the germline V gene (reference sequence). In DNA, the CDR3 is TGCGCCAGCAGTGGACAGGTGAACACTGAAGCTTTCTTT. Translated: CASSGQVNTEAFF.

A few counts support this clone. The gene calls are TRBV29-1 and TRBJ2-5, with 9 bases lining up with TRBD1. After removal of 7 bases from V and 0 bases from J, the junction contained 9 bases not matched to a gene. The CDR3 covers 15 residues. In germline, CDR1 is SQVTM, CDR2 ANQGSEA. In nucleotides, the CDR3 is TGCAGCGCGATGGGGACAGGGATAAACCAAGAGACCCAGTACTTC. It translates to CSAMGTGINQETQYF.